The 11 T cell receptor beta chains below come from one sample, sequenced in a study of blood T cell repertoires in COVID-19. Profiling relied on immunoSEQ multiplex PCR, and the TCRdb table lists in-frame clones only, not all of them. The sample includes about 240,000 clones, more than 75% of them seen just once. The sample taken for sequencing was PBMCs or T cells enriched from blood (not recorded which). The receptors derive from a woman aged 40 to 55 with acute COVID-19.

This clone showed up just once. The chain joins TRBV4-1 to TRBJ1-3; the D gene is possibly TRBD1 (5 bases). Germline V gives CDR1 MGHRA, CDR2 YSYEKL. The CDR3 has 16 residues. Trimming removed 1 base from V and 2 bases from J, with 12 bases in between. This chain's CDR3 is CASSQVPLGPGNTIYF. The CDR3 DNA is TGCGCCAGCAGCCAAGTGCCTCTGGGGCCTGGAAACACCATATATTTT.

This chain connects TRBV6-5 to TRBJ2-2, with D possibly being TRBD1 (6 bases). The length of the CDR3 is 15 residues. The germline V gene has CDR1 MNHEY and CDR2 SVGAGI. CDR3 sequence (DNA): TGTGCGACGCTCGGGGCAGGGGCGAACACCGGGGAGCTGTTTTTT. The encoded protein is CATLGAGANTGELFF.

The CDR3 is CASRSSGELFF. The CDR3 DNA follows: TGTGCCAGCAGATCGAGCGGGGAGCTGTTTTTT. V usage is TRBV25-1 and J usage is TRBJ2-2; D is unresolved. The CDR3 totals 11 residues. Trimming cost V 6 bases and J 7 bases, with 6 bases left between them. Germline values: CDR1 MGHDK, CDR2 SYGVNS.

The V gene is TRBV11-3, the J gene TRBJ2-5; 8 bases map to TRBD2. V shed 4 bases and J 5 bases; nucleotides not matched to a gene: 6. Looked up from germline, CDR1 is SGHNT and CDR2 is YENEEA. The CDR3 is made up of 14 amino acids. CDR3 sequence reads: CASSSRAGAETQYF. For the CDR3, the DNA is TGTGCCAGCAGCTCTCGAGCGGGAGCTGAGACCCAGTACTTC.

V usage is TRBV9 and J usage is TRBJ1-1; D gene ambiguous. Trimming shortened V by 3 bases and J by 6 bases, and 18 bases separated the two germline ends. Germline V gives CDR1 SGDLS, CDR2 YYNGEE. The CDR3 covers 15 residues. The CDR3 loop is CASSATTGASPEAFF. Here the CDR3 DNA reads TGTGCCAGCAGCGCCACTACGGGAGCATCCCCTGAAGCTTTCTTT. Full variable domain (remainder filled in from reference TRBV9 and TRBJ1-1): DSGVTQTPKHLITATGQRVTLRCSPRSGDLSVYWYQQSLDQGLQFLIQYYNGEERAKGNILERFSAQQFPDLHSELNLSSLELGDSALYFCASSATTGASPEAFFGQGTRLTVV.

This chain links TRBV11-3 with TRBJ2-2, with D maybe TRBD2 (5 bases). The CDR3 runs 14 residues. The germline V gene encodes CDR1 SGHNT and CDR2 YENEEA. V was cut by 8 bases and J by 5 bases, with 15 bases left in between. CDR3 sequence: CASARGPETGELFF. The CDR3 DNA is TGTGCCAGCGCACGCGGGCCCGAAACCGGGGAGCTGTTTTTT.

The chain carries TRBV5-8 and TRBJ2-1; perhaps TRBD2 as D (6 bases). V shed 5 bases and J shed 1 base, with 13 bases lying between them. CDR3 length: 15 amino acids. Germline values: CDR1 SGHTS, CDR2 YDEGEE. CDR3 in amino acids: CASSYGTSSYNEQFF. DNA for the CDR3: TGTGCCAGCAGTTACGGGACTTCTTCCTACAATGAGCAGTTCTTC.

V gene TRBV2 combines with J gene TRBJ2-5; 8 positions agree with TRBD2. This CDR3 comprises 17 residues. The V gene's germline CDR1 is SNHLY and CDR2 FYNNEI. Trimming at V came to 2 bases and at J to 0 bases, leaving 8 bases not matched to a gene. In DNA form, the CDR3 reads TGTGCCAGCAGTGAAACGCTGTCTAGCGGGTACCAAGAGACCCAGTACTTC. Protein sequence: CASSETLSSGYQETQYF.

A single count supports this clone. The chain couples TRBV7-8 to TRBJ1-4, with 7 bases that match TRBD1. The junction had 10 bases not matched to a gene; V was cut back by 5 bases and J by 4 bases. CDR3 length: 16 amino acids. Germline V gene data show CDR1 as SGHVS and CDR2 as FQNEAQ. The CDR3 reads CASSPKTGALNEKLFF. Written as DNA, the CDR3 is TGTGCCAGCAGCCCAAAAACAGGGGCCCTTAATGAAAAACTGTTTTTT. Filled out from reference TRBV7-8 and TRBJ1-4, the complete variable domain reads GAGVSQSPRYKVAKRGQDVALRCDPISGHVSLFWYQQALGQGPEFLTYFQNEAQLDKSGLPSDRFFAERPEGSVSTLKIQRTQQEDSAVYLCASSPKTGALNEKLFFGSGTQLSVL.

CDR3 nucleotides: TGTGCCAGCCGACTAAATAGCAATCAGCCCCAGCATTTT. Residues: CASRLNSNQPQHF. The chain combines TRBV6-5 with TRBJ1-5, with D unclear. The V gene lost 8 bases and the J gene lost 0 bases, with 8 bases spanning the gap. Germline loops: CDR1 MNHEY, CDR2 SVGAGI. The CDR3 runs 13 residues.

CDR3 amino acids: CSAAREQANYGYTF. The DNA of the CDR3 is TGCAGCGCAGCCCGCGAACAGGCGAACTATGGCTACACCTTC. This chain connects TRBV29-1 to TRBJ1-2; possible D gene TRBD1, 5 bases. Germline V CDR1 and CDR2: SQVTM, ANQGSEA. Trimming shortened V by 7 bases and J by 2 bases, and 17 bases separated the two germline ends. The CDR3 totals 14 residues.